The 16 T cell receptor beta chains listed next were all sequenced from one sample in a study of blood T cell repertoires in COVID-19 (dated by TCRdb to about 2020). Library preparation employed the immunoSEQ multiplex PCR assay. As stored in TCRdb, this immuneACCESS dataset retains in-frame rearrangements with V and J assigned. A fraction of the clones does not appear; measured against another copy, unresolved V genes explain less than half of the discrepancy, and the remainder lacks a known reason. This sample holds a few hundred thousand clones; roughly nine tenths were observed only once. The top ten clones comprise about 4% of the sample. The sample consisted of peripheral blood. All receptors come from a man in his late teens or twenties with active or convalescent COVID-19.

The gene calls are TRBV24-1 and TRBJ2-7; 7 nucleotides agree with TRBD1. The CDR3 runs 12 residues. CDR1 and CDR2 (germline): KGHDR, SFDVKD. Unmatched junction bases numbered 1, after V lost 6 bases and J lost 3 bases. CDR3 DNA: TGTGCCACCAGTTCAGGGGGCTACGAGCAGTACTTC. Its translation is CATSSGGYEQYF.

The rearrangement uses TRBV27 and TRBJ1-1; 8 nucleotides line up with TRBD1. V lost 0 bases, J lost 11 bases, and 5 bases stayed unmatched. Germline CDR1 is MNHEY and CDR2 is SMNVEV (reference sequence). The CDR3 covers 13 residues. CDR3 loop: CASSLSRQGLAFF. The CDR3 nucleotides are TGTGCCAGCAGTTTATCCCGACAGGGGTTGGCTTTCTTT.

A single count supports this clone. This sequence joins TRBV30 and TRBJ1-6; 8 bases fit TRBD1. V dropped 1 base and J dropped 5; count of bases not matched to a gene: 1. This CDR3 spans 14 amino acids. The germline V gene encodes CDR1 GTSNPN and CDR2 SVGIG (reference sequence). The CDR3 sequence is CAWSGTGNNSPLHF. The CDR3 DNA is TGTGCCTGGAGTGGGACAGGGAATAATTCACCCCTCCACTTT.

The count of this clone is one. The genes are TRBV19 and TRBJ2-3, with 9 bases aligning to TRBD2. The CDR3 length is 15 residues. Per germline, CDR1 LNHDA and CDR2 SQIVND (reference sequence). Losses at the gene ends were 1 base for V and 10 bases for J; bases not matched to a gene: 9. The CDR3 spells CASSIAGGRAPAQYF. CDR3 nucleotide sequence: TGTGCCAGTAGTATAGCGGGCGGGAGGGCGCCCGCGCAGTATTTT.

The chain is built from TRBV10-3 and TRBJ2-2, with D possibly matching TRBD1 (5 bases). Germline-derived CDR1 and CDR2 are ENHRY and SYGVKD. The CDR3 runs to 17 residues. V was trimmed by 0 bases and J by 3 bases, leaving 14 bases between them. CDR3 amino acids: CAISESMAGWDTGELFF. The CDR3, as DNA: TGTGCCATCAGTGAGTCTATGGCAGGGTGGGACACCGGGGAGCTGTTTTTT.

The chain is built from TRBV9 and TRBJ2-5; D is unresolved. Germline CDR1 SGDLS, CDR2 YYNGEE. The germline V and J ends were trimmed by 2 bases and 7 bases, with 6 bases remaining between them. CDR3 size: 11 residues. CDR3 in DNA: TGTGCCAGCAGCGTCTCGGGGACCCAGTACTTC. Its protein product is CASSVSGTQYF.

The CDR3 region has the DNA TGTGCCAGTAGTATAATACAGGGTAGCAATCAGCCCCAGCATTTT. Translation: CASSIIQGSNQPQHF. The rearrangement joins TRBV19 to TRBJ1-5; TRBD1 is a possible D gene (6 bases). There are 15 residues in the CDR3. Germline values: CDR1 LNHDA, CDR2 SQIVND (reference sequence). The germline V and J ends were trimmed by 2 bases and 0 bases, with 8 bases remaining between them.

The genes are TRBV5-4 and TRBJ2-3; tentatively, D is TRBD1 (6 bases). Per the germline V gene, CDR1 is SGHNT and CDR2 is YYREEE (reference sequence). Trimming removed 4 bases from V and 2 bases from J, with 20 bases in between. CDR3 length: 17 residues. CDR3 nucleotides: TGTGCCAGCAGCCAGCAAGGACAGTCCTCCTCCACAGATACGCAGTATTTT. Translating gives CASSQQGQSSSTDTQYF. Combining the CDR3 with reference TRBV5-4 and TRBJ2-3 gives the whole variable domain ETGVTQSPTHLIKTRGQQVTLRCSSQSGHNTVSWYQQALGQGPQFIFQYYREEENGRGNFPPRFSGLQFPNYSSELNVNALELDDSALYLCASSQQGQSSSTDTQYFGPGTRLTVL.

This rearrangement joins TRBV7-3 to TRBJ2-3; TRBD2 aligns across 9 bases. CDR3 length equals 13 residues. V shed 5 bases, J shed 4 bases, and the junction held 1 base outside the gene matches. Germline CDR1 reads SGHTA; CDR2 reads FQGTGA. CDR3 residues: CASSIAGADTQYF. Here the CDR3 DNA reads TGTGCCAGCAGCATAGCGGGAGCAGATACGCAGTATTTT. Supplemented by reference TRBV7-3 and TRBJ2-3, the full variable domain reads GAGVSQTPSNKVTEKGKYVELRCDPISGHTALYWYRQSLGQGPEFLIYFQGTGAADDSGLPNDRFFAVRPEGSVSTLKIQRTERGDSAVYLCASSIAGADTQYFGPGTRLTVL.

CDR3 amino acids: CASSLRRVTTDTQYF. For the CDR3, the DNA is TGTGCCAGCAGCTTACGCCGAGTTACCACAGATACGCAGTATTTT. The chain links TRBV7-9 to TRBJ2-3; D is uncertain. V was clipped by 2 bases and J by 2 bases, with 11 bases between them. The CDR3 totals 15 residues. The germline V gene has CDR1 SEHNR and CDR2 FQNEAQ (reference sequence).

The V gene is TRBV7-8, the J gene TRBJ1-2; 8 bases are shared with TRBD1. This CDR3 comprises 16 residues. CDR1 is SGHVS, CDR2 FQNEAQ, per germline. V lost 1 base and J lost 6; bases outside the gene matches: 10. In DNA, the CDR3 is TGTGCCAGCAGCTTAGATGACAGGGGAACCTTCGATGGCTACACCTTC. This encodes CASSLDDRGTFDGYTF.

The chain carries TRBV2 and TRBJ2-3; possibly TRBD2 for D (5 bases). The CDR3 is 12 amino acids. Trimming removed 5 bases at V and 6 bases at J, with 9 bases between. CDR1 and CDR2 (germline): SNHLY, FYNNEI. CDR3: CASSWTEDTQYF. CDR3 coding DNA: TGTGCCAGCAGTTGGACTGAGGATACGCAGTATTTT.

V usage is TRBV6-5 and J usage is TRBJ2-1, with 10 positions matching TRBD2. Trimming took 0 bases from V and 6 from J; bases not matched to a gene: 5. The CDR3 runs to 16 residues. The germline CDR1 and CDR2 sequences are MNHEY and SVGAGI. The CDR3 nucleotides read TGTGCCAGCAGTTACTCTCTAGCGGGGGATGGCAATGAGCAGTTCTTC. Translating it yields CASSYSLAGDGNEQFF.

V gene TRBV6-5 combines with J gene TRBJ2-7; D is perhaps TRBD2 (5 bases). V was shortened by 4 bases and J by 6 bases, with 7 bases between the two germline ends. The CDR3 contains 11 residues. Per germline, CDR1 MNHEY and CDR2 SVGAGI. As DNA, the CDR3 is TGTGCCAGCAGTTCCGGGGTCGAGCAGTACTTC. Protein sequence: CASSSGVEQYF.

This clone came up a few times. J is TRBJ1-2 and V is TRBV7-9; 7 bases match TRBD1. This CDR3 is 13 amino acids long. Germline loops: CDR1 SEHNR, CDR2 FQNEAQ (reference sequence). J lost 4 bases, V lost 5 bases, and 4 bases had no gene match. The CDR3 DNA is TGTGCCAGCAGCCTACAGGGGAGCTATGGCTACACCTTC. As protein: CASSLQGSYGYTF.

The chain links TRBV18 to TRBJ2-3; D is possibly TRBD2 (5 bases). The ends were cut back, 1 base at V and 6 bases at J, with 8 bases in the middle. The germline V gene has CDR1 KGHSH and CDR2 LQKENI. The CDR3 loop spans 13 amino acids. DNA for the CDR3: TGTGCCAGCTCACCACGTCGGGATGATACGCAGTATTTT. Residues: CASSPRRDDTQYF.